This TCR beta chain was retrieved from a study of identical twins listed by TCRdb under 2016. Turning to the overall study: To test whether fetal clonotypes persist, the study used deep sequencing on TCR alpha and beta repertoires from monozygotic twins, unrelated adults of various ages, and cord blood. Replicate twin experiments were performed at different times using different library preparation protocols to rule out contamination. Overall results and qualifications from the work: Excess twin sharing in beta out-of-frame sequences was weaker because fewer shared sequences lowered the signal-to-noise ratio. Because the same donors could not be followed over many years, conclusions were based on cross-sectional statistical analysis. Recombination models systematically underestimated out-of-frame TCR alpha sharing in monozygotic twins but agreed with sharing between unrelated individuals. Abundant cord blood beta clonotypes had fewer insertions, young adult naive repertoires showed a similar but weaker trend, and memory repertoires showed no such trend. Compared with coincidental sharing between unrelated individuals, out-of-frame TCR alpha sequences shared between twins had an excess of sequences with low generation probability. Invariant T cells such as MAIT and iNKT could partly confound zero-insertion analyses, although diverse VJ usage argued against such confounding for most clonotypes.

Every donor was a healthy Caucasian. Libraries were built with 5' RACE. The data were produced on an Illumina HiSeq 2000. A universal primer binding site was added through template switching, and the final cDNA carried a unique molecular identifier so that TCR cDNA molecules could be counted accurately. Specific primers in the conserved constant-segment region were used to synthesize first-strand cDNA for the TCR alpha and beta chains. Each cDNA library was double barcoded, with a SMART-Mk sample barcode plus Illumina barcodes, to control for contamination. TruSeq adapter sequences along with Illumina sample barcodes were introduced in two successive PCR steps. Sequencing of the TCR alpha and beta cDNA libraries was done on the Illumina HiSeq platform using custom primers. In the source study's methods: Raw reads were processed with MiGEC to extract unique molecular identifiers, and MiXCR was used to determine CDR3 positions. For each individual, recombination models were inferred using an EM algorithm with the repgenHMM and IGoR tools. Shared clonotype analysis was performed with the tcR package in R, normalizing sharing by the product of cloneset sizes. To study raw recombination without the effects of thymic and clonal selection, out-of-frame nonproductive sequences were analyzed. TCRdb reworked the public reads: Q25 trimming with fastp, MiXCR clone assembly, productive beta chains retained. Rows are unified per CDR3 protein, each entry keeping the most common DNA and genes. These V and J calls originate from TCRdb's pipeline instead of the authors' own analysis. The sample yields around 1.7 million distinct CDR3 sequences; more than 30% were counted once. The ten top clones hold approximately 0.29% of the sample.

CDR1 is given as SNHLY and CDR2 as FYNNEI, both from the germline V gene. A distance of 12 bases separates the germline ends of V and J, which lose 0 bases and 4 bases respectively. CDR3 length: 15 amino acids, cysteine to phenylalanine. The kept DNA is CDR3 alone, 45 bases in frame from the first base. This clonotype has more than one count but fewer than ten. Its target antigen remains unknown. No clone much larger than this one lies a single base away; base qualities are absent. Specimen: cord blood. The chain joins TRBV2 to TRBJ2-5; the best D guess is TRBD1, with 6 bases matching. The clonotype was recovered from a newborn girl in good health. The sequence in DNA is TGTGCCAGCAGTGAAGCACCGGGACATCGAGAGACCCAGTACTTC. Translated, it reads CASSEAPGHRETQYF.